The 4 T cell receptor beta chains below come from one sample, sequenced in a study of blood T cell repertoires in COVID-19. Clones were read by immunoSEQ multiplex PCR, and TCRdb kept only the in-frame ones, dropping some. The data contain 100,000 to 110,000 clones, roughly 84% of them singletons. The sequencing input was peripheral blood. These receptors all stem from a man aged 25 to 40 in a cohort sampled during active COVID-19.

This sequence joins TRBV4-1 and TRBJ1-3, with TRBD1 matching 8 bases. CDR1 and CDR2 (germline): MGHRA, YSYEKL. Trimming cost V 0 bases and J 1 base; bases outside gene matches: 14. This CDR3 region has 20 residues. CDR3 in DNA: TGCGCCAGCAGCCAAGAAGGGACAGGTCAAATAGGGCCGTCTGGAAACACCATATATTTT. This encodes CASSQEGTGQIGPSGNTIYF.

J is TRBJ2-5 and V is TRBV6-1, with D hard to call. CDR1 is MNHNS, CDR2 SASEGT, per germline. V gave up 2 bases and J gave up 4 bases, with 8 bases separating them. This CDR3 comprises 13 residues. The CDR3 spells CASSERVGETQYF. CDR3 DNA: TGTGCCAGCAGTGAACGGGTGGGAGAGACCCAGTACTTC.

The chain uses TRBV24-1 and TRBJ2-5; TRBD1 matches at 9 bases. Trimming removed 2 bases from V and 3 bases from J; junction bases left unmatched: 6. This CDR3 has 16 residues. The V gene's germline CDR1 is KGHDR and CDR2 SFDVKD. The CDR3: CATSDWGTGIEETQYF. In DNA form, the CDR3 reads TGTGCCACCAGTGATTGGGGGACAGGGATTGAAGAGACCCAGTACTTC.

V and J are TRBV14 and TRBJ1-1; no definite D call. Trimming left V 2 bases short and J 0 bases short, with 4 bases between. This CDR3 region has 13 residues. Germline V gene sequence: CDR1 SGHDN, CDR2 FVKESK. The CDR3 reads CASSQYLNTEAFF. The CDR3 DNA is TGTGCCAGCAGCCAATATCTGAACACTGAAGCTTTCTTT.